The 7 T cell receptor beta chains listed next were all sequenced from one sample in a study of blood T cell repertoires in COVID-19. Libraries were prepared by immunoSEQ multiplex PCR; TCRdb keeps only in-frame clonotypes and omits some of them. This sample has some 110,000 clones, with around nine tenths found just once. The sequencing sample was made of peripheral blood. The receptors shown here come from a middle-aged man with acute or convalescent COVID-19.

The chain employs TRBV9 and TRBJ2-2; TRBD1 is a possible D gene (5 bases). CDR1 and CDR2 from the germline V gene are SGDLS and YYNGEE. The length of the CDR3 is 14 residues. Trimming left V 2 bases short and J 5 bases short, with 10 bases between. CDR3 coding DNA: TGTGCCAGCAGCGTTGACAGCGTAACCGGGGAGCTGTTTTTT. Translating gives CASSVDSVTGELFF. Using reference TRBV9 and TRBJ2-2 for the parts outside the CDR3, the full variable domain is DSGVTQTPKHLITATGQRVTLRCSPRSGDLSVYWYQQSLDQGLQFLIQYYNGEERAKGNILERFSAQQFPDLHSELNLSSLELGDSALYFCASSVDSVTGELFFGEGSRLTVL.

The chain carries TRBV3-1 (or the pseudogene TRBV3-2) and TRBJ2-2; TRBD1 might be the D (5 bases). The CDR3 length is 15 residues. The germline CDR1 and CDR2 sequences are LGHDT and YNNKEL (reference sequence). V lost 2 bases to trimming and J lost 2 bases, with 9 bases between them. The CDR3 region is CASSQSRVNTGELFF. The CDR3 coding sequence is TGTGCCAGCAGCCAATCCAGGGTAAACACCGGGGAGCTGTTTTTT.

This clone came up once. The chain has TRBV18 and TRBJ2-7; TRBD2 is a possible D gene (6 bases). Germline assignment: CDR1 KGHSH and CDR2 LQKENI. V lost 2 bases and J lost 5, with 16 bases in between. There are 15 residues in the CDR3. CDR3 sequence (DNA): TGTGCCAGCTCACCATCACTAGTTACGGGAGACGAGCAGTACTTC. Translated: CASSPSLVTGDEQYF.

V gene TRBV4-3 combines with J gene TRBJ1-4; D is possibly TRBD1 (6 bases). The CDR3 length is 15 residues. Trimming left V 0 bases short and J 10 bases short, with 15 bases between. Germline V gene sequence: CDR1 LGHNA, CDR2 YSLEER. CDR3: CASSQEVSRGGKLFF. The CDR3 nucleotides read TGCGCCAGCAGCCAAGAGGTATCCCGAGGGGGAAAACTGTTTTTT.

This chain links TRBV5-6 with TRBJ1-6; 8 bases agree with TRBD1. The junction had 6 bases not matched to a gene; V was cut back by 0 bases and J by 7 bases. This CDR3 comprises 16 residues. Germline CDR1 is SGHDT and CDR2 is YYEEEE. The CDR3 spells CASSLGTGLGNSPLHF. In nucleotides, the CDR3 is TGTGCCAGCAGCTTGGGGACAGGGCTGGGAAATTCACCCCTCCACTTT.

The rearrangement links TRBV9 to TRBJ2-5; 10 nucleotides align to TRBD1. This CDR3 region has 16 residues. The germline V gene has CDR1 SGDLS and CDR2 YYNGEE. Trimming took 3 bases from V and 5 from J; bases not matched to a gene: 10. The CDR3: CASSAPGTGAQETQYF. DNA of the CDR3: TGTGCCAGCAGCGCTCCAGGGACAGGGGCGCAGGAGACCCAGTACTTC.

This sequence joins TRBV19 and TRBJ1-5; tentatively, D is TRBD1 (5 bases). Germline assignment: CDR1 LNHDA and CDR2 SQIVND (reference sequence). The ends were cut back, 7 bases at V and 4 bases at J, with 11 bases in the middle. The CDR3 covers 13 residues. CDR3: CASTRDLNQPQHF. The DNA of the CDR3 is TGTGCCAGTACGAGGGACTTAAATCAGCCCCAGCATTTT. The whole variable domain, remainder taken from reference TRBV19 and TRBJ1-5, is DGGITQSPKYLFRKEGQNVTLSCEQNLNHDAMYWYRQDPGQGLRLIYYSQIVNDFQKGDIAEGYSVSREKKESFPLTVTSAQKNPTAFYLCASTRDLNQPQHFGDGTRLSIL.